The subject of this entry is one TCR beta chain. Participants had their cohort set by participant-reported clinical history. Libraries were prepared by immunoSEQ multiplex PCR; TCRdb keeps only in-frame clonotypes and omits some of them. This sample carries a few hundred thousand clones, 80% to 90% of them seen once, and the ten largest clones take 3.5%. CDR1 and CDR2 from the germline V gene are MGHDK and SYGVNS. Trimming took off 6 bases at V and 5 bases at J, with 18 bases between the two ends. The length of the CDR3 is 15 residues. The record originates from a study of blood T cell repertoires in COVID-19. In the study overall: COVID-19 samples, acute and convalescent, were from the United States, Italy and Spain.

This chain connects TRBV25-1 to TRBJ2-3, with a possible D match to TRBD2 (7 bases). This TCR was sampled from a young woman in a cohort exposed to, infected with or recovered from COVID-19 (not recorded which). The sample was PBMCs or T cells enriched from blood (not recorded which). The CDR3 nucleotides read TGTGCCAGCAGCGACGGGGAGGGGGAGGTAGATACGCAGTATTTT. This gives the protein CASSDGEGEVDTQYF. Variable domain in full (rest from reference TRBV25-1 and TRBJ2-3): EADIYQTPRYLVIGTGKKITLECSQTMGHDKMYWYQQDPGMELHLIHYSYGVNSTEKGDLSSESTVSRIRTEHFPLTLESARPSHTSQYLCASSDGEGEVDTQYFGPGTRLTVL.